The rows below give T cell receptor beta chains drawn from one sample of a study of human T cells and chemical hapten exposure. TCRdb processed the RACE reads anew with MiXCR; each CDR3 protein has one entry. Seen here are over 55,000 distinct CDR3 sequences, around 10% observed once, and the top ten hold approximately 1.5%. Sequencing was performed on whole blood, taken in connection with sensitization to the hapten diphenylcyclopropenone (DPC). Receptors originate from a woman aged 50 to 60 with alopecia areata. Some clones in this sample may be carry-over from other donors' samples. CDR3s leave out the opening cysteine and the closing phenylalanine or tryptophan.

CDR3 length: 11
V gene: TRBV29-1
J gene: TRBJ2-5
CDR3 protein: SVEEPARETQY

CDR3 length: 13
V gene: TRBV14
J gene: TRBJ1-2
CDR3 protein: ASSRTGGGTYGYT

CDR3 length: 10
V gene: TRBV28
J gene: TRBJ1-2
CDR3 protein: ASSFLQGENA

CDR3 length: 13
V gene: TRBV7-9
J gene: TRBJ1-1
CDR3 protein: ASSLGDSLVQDAF

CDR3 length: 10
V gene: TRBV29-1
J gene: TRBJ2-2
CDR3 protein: SAGQNTGELF

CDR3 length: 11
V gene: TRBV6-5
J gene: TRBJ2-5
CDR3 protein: ASSYGGQETQY

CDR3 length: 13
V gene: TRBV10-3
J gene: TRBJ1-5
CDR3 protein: AISPGQGGNQPQH

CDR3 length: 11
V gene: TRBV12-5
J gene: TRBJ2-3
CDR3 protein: ASGLGRGDTQY

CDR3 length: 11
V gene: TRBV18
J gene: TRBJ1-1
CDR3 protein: ASSPRQGAIAF

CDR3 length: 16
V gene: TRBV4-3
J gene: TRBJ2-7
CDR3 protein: ASSQDPSDRGYPYEQY

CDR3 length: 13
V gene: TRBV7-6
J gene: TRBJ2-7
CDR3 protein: ASSSRQGGSSEQY

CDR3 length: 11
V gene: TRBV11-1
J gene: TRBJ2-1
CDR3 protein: ASSLVKGSWQF

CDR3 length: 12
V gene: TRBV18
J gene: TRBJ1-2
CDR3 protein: ASSPPALNYGYT

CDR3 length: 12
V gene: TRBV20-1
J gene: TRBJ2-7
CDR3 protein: SARDRGSRDEQY

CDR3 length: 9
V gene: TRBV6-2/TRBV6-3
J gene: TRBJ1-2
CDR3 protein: ASSPSFGYT

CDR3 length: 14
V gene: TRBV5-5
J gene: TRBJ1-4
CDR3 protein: ASTPKKEGLGEKLF

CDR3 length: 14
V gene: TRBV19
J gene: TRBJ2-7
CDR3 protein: ASSIDGGLGHYEQY

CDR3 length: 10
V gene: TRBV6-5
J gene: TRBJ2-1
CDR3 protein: ASGDRDRPQF

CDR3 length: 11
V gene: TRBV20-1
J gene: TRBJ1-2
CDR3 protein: SASRRQLYGYT

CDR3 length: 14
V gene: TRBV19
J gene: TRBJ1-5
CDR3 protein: ASSAVDRGLHQPQH

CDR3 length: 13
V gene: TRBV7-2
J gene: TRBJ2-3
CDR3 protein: ASSTLRGAEDTQY

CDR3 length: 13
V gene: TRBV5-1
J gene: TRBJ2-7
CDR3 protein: ASSFSGSSSYEQY

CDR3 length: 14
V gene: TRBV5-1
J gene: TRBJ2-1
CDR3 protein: ASSLVRHSPNNEQF

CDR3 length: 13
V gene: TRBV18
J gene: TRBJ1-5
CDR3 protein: ASSLIDRGNQPQH

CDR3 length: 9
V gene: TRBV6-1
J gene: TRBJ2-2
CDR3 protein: ASTNTGELF

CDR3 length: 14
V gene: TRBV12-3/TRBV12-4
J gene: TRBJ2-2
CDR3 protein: ASSFSGPTNTGELF

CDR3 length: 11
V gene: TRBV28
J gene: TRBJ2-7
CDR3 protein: ASFREGSYEQY

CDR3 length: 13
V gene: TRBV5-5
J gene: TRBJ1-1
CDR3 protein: ASSFYWPKNTEAF

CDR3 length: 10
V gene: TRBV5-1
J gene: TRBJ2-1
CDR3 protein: ASRWSLNEQF

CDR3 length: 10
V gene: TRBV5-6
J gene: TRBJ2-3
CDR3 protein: ASSWGSDTQY

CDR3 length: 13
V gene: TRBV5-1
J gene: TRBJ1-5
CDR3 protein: ASSPGGIGNQPQH

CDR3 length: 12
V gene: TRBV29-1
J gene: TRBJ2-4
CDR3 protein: SVGQGTTKNIQY

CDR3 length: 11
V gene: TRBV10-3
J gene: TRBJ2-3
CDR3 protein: AISGQTTDTQY

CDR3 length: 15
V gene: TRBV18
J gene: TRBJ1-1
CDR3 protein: ASSPLTADRANTEAF

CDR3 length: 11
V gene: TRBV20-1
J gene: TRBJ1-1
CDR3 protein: SATGQRNTEAF

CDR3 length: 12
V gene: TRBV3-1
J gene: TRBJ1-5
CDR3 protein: ASSQGQGNQPQH

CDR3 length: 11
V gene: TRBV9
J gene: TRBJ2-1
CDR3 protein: ASSVDPTNEQF

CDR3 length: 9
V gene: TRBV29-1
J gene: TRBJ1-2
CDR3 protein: SVRENYGYT

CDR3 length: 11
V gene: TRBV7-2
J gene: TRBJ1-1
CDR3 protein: ASQGQGRTEAF

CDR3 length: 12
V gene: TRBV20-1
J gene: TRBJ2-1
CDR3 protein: SAQTPTAANEQF

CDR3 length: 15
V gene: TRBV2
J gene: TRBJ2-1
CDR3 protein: ASSEVLGGGPNNEQF

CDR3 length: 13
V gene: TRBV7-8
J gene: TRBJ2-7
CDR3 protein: ASSSRPGTGGEQY

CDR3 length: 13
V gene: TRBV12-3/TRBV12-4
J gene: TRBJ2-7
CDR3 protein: ASSLMGRRDSEQY

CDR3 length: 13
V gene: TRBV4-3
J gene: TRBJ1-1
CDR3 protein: ASSQDYWGAGEAF

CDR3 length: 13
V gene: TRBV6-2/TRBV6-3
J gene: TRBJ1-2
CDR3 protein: ASSASRTAPWGYT

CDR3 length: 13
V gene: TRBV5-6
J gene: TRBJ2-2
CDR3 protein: ASRGTPSGAGELF

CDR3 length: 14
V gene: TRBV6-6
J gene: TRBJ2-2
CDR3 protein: ASSYISPGDTGELF

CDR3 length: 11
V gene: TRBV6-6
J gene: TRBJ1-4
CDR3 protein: ASREEANEKLF

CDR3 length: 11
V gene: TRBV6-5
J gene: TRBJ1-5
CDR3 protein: ASSPRSGQPQH

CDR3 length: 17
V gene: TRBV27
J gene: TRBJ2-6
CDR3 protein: ASSFVGGLMYSGANVLT

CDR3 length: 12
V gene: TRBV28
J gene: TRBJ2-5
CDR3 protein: ASSFWTGKRTQY

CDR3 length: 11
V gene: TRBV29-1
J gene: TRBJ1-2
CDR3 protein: SVGGAANYGYT

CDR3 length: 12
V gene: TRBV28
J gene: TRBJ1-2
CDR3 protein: ASSPGGQDDGYT

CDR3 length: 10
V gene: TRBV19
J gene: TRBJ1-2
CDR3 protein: ASTRPGPGYT